The present entry profiles one T cell receptor (beta chain) with its context. Germline V gene sequence: CDR1 LGHNA, CDR2 YSLEER. The CDR3 runs 16 residues. The junction had 9 bases not matched to a gene; V was cut back by 4 bases and J by 5 bases. This specimen belongs to a study of memory CD8 T cells in hepatitis C reinfection. Overall study context: Reinfection meant HCV RNA positivity after two negatives ≥60 days apart.

Time point reported: peak reinfection, 3 to 8 weeks after reinfection detection. TCR sequencing was done directly ex vivo on sorted cells, without expansion in vitro. At all three reinfection time points, viable CD3+ CD8+ CD45RO- cells from a couple of donors served as controls. The data were produced by immunoSEQ multiplex PCR, yet TCRdb's version contains in-frame clones alone and is incomplete. The table includes over 35,000 clones, roughly 90% detected once. This chain links TRBV4-3 with TRBJ2-3, with 10 bases identical to TRBD2. The sequencing input was naive CD8+ T cells sorted from blood. The origin of this receptor is a young man with hepatitis C virus infection. The CDR3 spells CASSPGVAGGIDTQYF. The CDR3 nucleotides are TGCGCCAGCAGCCCCGGGGTAGCGGGGGGAATAGATACGCAGTATTTT.